These T cell receptor beta chains were read from a single sample in a study of beta chain features in type 1 diabetes. Repertoires were generated with immunoSEQ multiplex PCR, while TCRdb's copy carries only in-frame clones and drops some. This table has around 340,000 clones, 9.3% appearing once. Sequences were obtained from central memory CD4+ T cells from blood. The source is a man aged 30-40 years with type 1 diabetes. Both conserved end residues are part of each CDR3.

cdr3_length: 11
v_call: TRBV7-2
j_call: TRBJ2-7
cdr3_aa: CASSTRDEQYF

cdr3_length: 15
v_call: TRBV5-4
j_call: TRBJ2-5
cdr3_aa: CASSQGASGQETQYF

cdr3_length: 14
v_call: TRBV11-3
j_call: TRBJ2-3
cdr3_aa: CASSLSDSTDTQYF

cdr3_length: 14
v_call: TRBV18
j_call: TRBJ2-5
cdr3_aa: CASSGLRSGETQYF

cdr3_length: 15
v_call: TRBV27
j_call: TRBJ1-1
cdr3_aa: CASLPLGQRGTEAFF

cdr3_length: 15
v_call: TRBV11-2
j_call: TRBJ2-5
cdr3_aa: CASSPSTGAGKTQYF

cdr3_length: 16
v_call: TRBV19
j_call: TRBJ2-3
cdr3_aa: CASSIRTGTATDTQYF

cdr3_length: 15
v_call: TRBV5-6
j_call: TRBJ1-2
cdr3_aa: CASSLIQGGAYGYTF

cdr3_length: 15
v_call: TRBV4-3
j_call: TRBJ2-2
cdr3_aa: CASSPSSANTGELFF

cdr3_length: 13
v_call: TRBV19
j_call: TRBJ2-2
cdr3_aa: CASSIGFAGELFF

cdr3_length: 15
v_call: TRBV6-1
j_call: TRBJ1-1
cdr3_aa: CASSEVAARITEAFF

cdr3_length: 13
v_call: TRBV29-1
j_call: TRBJ2-7
cdr3_aa: CSVEESGTYEQYF

cdr3_length: 15
v_call: TRBV2
j_call: TRBJ2-3
cdr3_aa: CASSERRGGTDTQYF

cdr3_length: 15
v_call: TRBV7-2
j_call: TRBJ2-7
cdr3_aa: CASSFPGQGGYEQYF

cdr3_length: 14
v_call: TRBV18
j_call: TRBJ1-1
cdr3_aa: CASSPRSLDTEAFF

cdr3_length: 17
v_call: TRBV27
j_call: TRBJ2-4
cdr3_aa: CASSLKGGPLAKNIQYF

cdr3_length: 15
v_call: TRBV2
j_call: TRBJ2-2
cdr3_aa: CASSEGRRGTGELFF

cdr3_length: 13
v_call: TRBV11-2
j_call: TRBJ2-3
cdr3_aa: CASSLEGGDTQYF

cdr3_length: 14
v_call: TRBV7-9
j_call: TRBJ2-3
cdr3_aa: CASSLARPTDTQYF